This entry describes one T cell receptor beta chain. Its antigen remains unknown. The CDR3 is 14 amino acids. V lost 10 bases to trimming and J lost 6 bases, with 22 bases between them. CDR1 is LNHDA, CDR2 SQIVND, per germline (reference sequence). The sample belongs to a study of cytotoxic CD8 clonotypes in ibrutinib-treated CLL. As for the study in general: Collecting the response samples happened after a median 12 months of treatment, with a range of 6 to 36. Across samples, productive templates numbered about 280,000 and productive rearrangements reached 75,000 to 100,000 on average. Study conclusions and caveats: Clonality (at baseline) was higher than in age-matched healthy donors and tracked circulating CD8+ T-cell counts.

Clones were sequenced by immunoSEQ multiplex PCR, and TCRdb holds only the in-frame ones, with some missing. The sample records about 160,000 clones, roughly 86% being singletons. This TCR came from a human donor with chronic lymphocytic leukemia. The genes are TRBV19 and TRBJ2-7, with D unclear. The sample was PBMCs, taken after 12 months of ibrutinib treatment. The CDR3 sequence: CATFPGRPHPEQYF. Here the CDR3 DNA reads TGTGCCACCTTTCCCGGGCGCCCCCACCCCGAGCAGTACTTC.